This T cell receptor beta chain comes out of a study of blood T cell repertoires in COVID-19. As originally analysed: Amplifying reference gene primers gave estimates of nucleated cell counts. Generated by immunoSEQ multiplex PCR, the TCRdb table keeps only in-frame clones and is missing some. V and J calls and clone size are as listed in that table; D and trimming were resolved from the DNA. The sample consists of some 100,000 clones, about four fifths of them appearing once. The specimen sequenced was peripheral blood. The clonotype was recovered from a man in his fifties or sixties with active or convalescent COVID-19.

CDR3 nucleotide sequence: TGTGCCAGTAGTCTAGCGGGTCAGATCACCGGGGAGCTGTTTTTT. It codes for CASSLAGQITGELFF. The chain has TRBV19 and TRBJ2-2; TRBD2 agrees at 8 bases. Per germline, CDR1 LNHDA and CDR2 SQIVND (reference sequence). The V and J ends lost 5 bases and 4 bases, in that order; junction bases with no gene match: 6. This CDR3 comprises 15 residues.